Listed here are 29 T cell receptor beta chains from one sample, sequenced in a study of blood T cell repertoires in COVID-19. Using immunoSEQ multiplex PCR, the repertoire was profiled, and TCRdb retains in-frame clones only, with some absent. The sample has under 200,000 clones; roughly four fifths are singletons. Sequenced material: peripheral blood. The source of these receptors is a woman older than 75 with COVID-19, enrolled during active disease.

This chain links TRBV6-2 or TRBV6-3 with TRBJ1-1; 8 nucleotides agree with TRBD1. CDR1 and CDR2 (germline): MNHEY, SVGEGT. The CDR3 spans 13 residues. The junction had 9 bases not matched to a gene; V was cut back by 4 bases and J by 11 bases. This CDR3 reads CASSSWQGARAFF. The CDR3 DNA reads TGTGCCAGCAGTTCGTGGCAGGGGGCGCGTGCTTTCTTT.

This clone is a singleton in its sample. The rearrangement joins TRBV19 to TRBJ2-3; possibly TRBD1 for D (8 bases). Germline CDR1 and CDR2: LNHDA and SQIVND (reference sequence). The CDR3 loop spans 13 amino acids. The V gene lost 10 bases and the J gene lost 4 bases, with 15 bases spanning the gap. CDR3 sequence: CATNRGRADTQYF. The CDR3 coding sequence is TGTGCCACCAACAGGGGGAGGGCAGATACGCAGTATTTT. Full variable domain (outside the CDR3, taken from reference TRBV19 and TRBJ2-3): DGGITQSPKYLFRKEGQNVTLSCEQNLNHDAMYWYRQDPGQGLRLIYYSQIVNDFQKGDIAEGYSVSREKKESFPLTVTSAQKNPTAFYLCATNRGRADTQYFGPGTRLTVL.

The genes are TRBV7-9 and TRBJ1-5, with a possible D match to TRBD1 (5 bases). The V end was cut by 4 bases, the J end by 2 bases, with 12 bases between. Germline CDR1 and CDR2: SEHNR and FQNEAQ (reference sequence). The CDR3 sequence is 15 residues long. The CDR3 DNA follows: TGTGCCAGCAGCTCCCAGGGCGAAGGCAATCAGCCCCAGCATTTT. This gives the protein CASSSQGEGNQPQHF.

The chain couples TRBV10-1 to TRBJ2-1, with D maybe TRBD2 (5 bases). The V and J ends lost 6 bases and 6 bases respectively, with 18 bases between them. Per germline, CDR1 WNHNN and CDR2 SYGVQD (reference sequence). This CDR3 spans 15 amino acids. The CDR3 is CASSADGRGVNEQFF. Written as DNA, the CDR3 is TGCGCCAGCAGCGCTGACGGCCGGGGAGTCAATGAGCAGTTCTTC.

The rearrangement joins TRBV5-1 to TRBJ2-2, with 9 bases identical to TRBD2. V shed 3 bases and J 5 bases; nucleotides not matched to a gene: 11. CDR1 and CDR2 (germline): SGHRS, YFSETQ. The CDR3 is made up of 17 amino acids. The CDR3: CASSYAFLAGRTGELFF. In DNA form, the CDR3 reads TGCGCCAGCAGCTACGCGTTTCTAGCGGGACGTACCGGGGAGCTGTTTTTT. Variable domain in full (rest from reference TRBV5-1 and TRBJ2-2): KAGVTQTPRYLIKTRGQQVTLSCSPISGHRSVSWYQQTPGQGLQFLFEYFSETQRNKGNFPGRFSGRQFSNSRSEMNVSTLELGDSALYLCASSYAFLAGRTGELFFGEGSRLTVL.

This chain links TRBV20-1 with TRBJ2-7; TRBD1 might be the D (5 bases). This CDR3 has 11 residues. With 3 bases removed from V and 7 bases from J, the gap between germline ends came to 10 bases. Germline CDR1 and CDR2: DFQATT and SNEGSKA (reference sequence). In nucleotides, the CDR3 is TGCAGTGCTAGCAGGGCAGAGGAGCAGTACTTC. Its translation is CSASRAEEQYF.

Details on this clone: A junction boundary mismatches the germline segment, possibly from a read error. The V gene is TRBV29-1, the J gene TRBJ2-5; 15 positions agree with TRBD2. The CDR3 is made up of 15 amino acids. Germline V gene sequence: CDR1 SQVTM, CDR2 ANQGSEA. CDR3 sequence: CSVEGTSGGQETQYF. DNA for the CDR3: TGCAGCGTGGAAGGGACTAGCGGGGGGCAAGAGACCCAGTACTTC.

The chain couples TRBV27 to TRBJ2-1, with D perhaps matching TRBD1 (5 bases). CDR1 is MNHEY, CDR2 SMNVEV, per germline (reference sequence). The V and J ends lost 3 bases and 1 base respectively, with 7 bases between them. CDR3 size: 14 residues. The chain's CDR3 is CASSFQGSYNEQFF. CDR3 sequence (DNA): TGTGCCAGCAGTTTTCAGGGTTCCTACAATGAGCAGTTCTTC.

The count of this clone is one. The chain employs TRBV7-3 and TRBJ2-1, with D unclear. The CDR3 is 14 residues long. Trimming cost V 2 bases and J 3 bases, with 8 bases left between them. CDR1 and CDR2 from the germline V gene are SGHTA and FQGTGA. The CDR3 nucleotides read TGTGCCAGCAGCTTATACGGCGGCTACAATGAGCAGTTCTTC. This encodes CASSLYGGYNEQFF.

This chain links TRBV9 with TRBJ2-3, with D possibly TRBD1 on 6 matching bases. The V and J ends lost 0 bases and 3 bases respectively, with 14 bases between them. The CDR3 runs 16 residues. Germline V gene lookup returns CDR1 SGDLS and CDR2 YYNGEE. Here the CDR3 reads CASSVEPGEFTDTQYF. The CDR3 DNA reads as TGTGCCAGCAGCGTAGAACCAGGGGAGTTTACAGATACGCAGTATTTT.

The CDR3 loop reads CASSLEGEGKLFF. The CDR3 DNA reads as TGTGCCAGCAGTTTAGAGGGAGAAGGGAAGCTGTTTTTT. The chain joins TRBV28 to TRBJ2-2; TRBD2 is a possible D gene (5 bases). The CDR3 runs 13 residues. The V gene lost 2 bases and the J gene lost 12 bases, with 13 bases spanning the gap. Germline lookup yields CDR1 MDHEN and CDR2 SYDVKM.

V usage is TRBV5-1 and J usage is TRBJ2-7, with 11 bases fitting TRBD2. The CDR3 extends over 15 amino acids. Germline-derived CDR1 and CDR2 are SGHRS and YFSETQ. The junction had 7 bases not matched to a gene; V was cut back by 6 bases and J by 2 bases. The CDR3 region is CASTATSGEPYEQYF. CDR3 in DNA: TGCGCCAGCACCGCGACTAGCGGGGAACCCTACGAGCAGTACTTC.

The chain is built from TRBV2 and TRBJ1-1, with a possible D match to TRBD1 (6 bases). The CDR3 runs to 14 residues. The germline CDR1 and CDR2 sequences are SNHLY and FYNNEI. Trimming removed 6 bases at V and 5 bases at J, with 16 bases between. This chain's CDR3 is CASSVEGGETEAFF. The CDR3 DNA reads as TGTGCCAGCAGCGTCGAAGGGGGTGAGACTGAAGCTTTCTTT.

The V call is TRBV7-3, the J call TRBJ2-1; TRBD1 agrees at 8 bases. CDR3 size: 15 residues. Germline-derived CDR1 and CDR2 are SGHTA and FQGTGA. Unmatched junction bases numbered 2, after V lost 4 bases and J lost 0 bases. The CDR3 DNA follows: TGTGCCAGCAGCTCGGGACAGGCCTCCTACAATGAGCAGTTCTTC. It encodes CASSSGQASYNEQFF.

This chain connects TRBV4-3 to TRBJ1-1, with 10 bases that match TRBD1. Germline V CDR1 and CDR2: LGHNA, YSLEER. The length of the CDR3 is 15 residues. J gave up 7 bases and V 2 bases, and 7 bases lay outside the gene matches. The CDR3 region has the DNA TGCGCCAGCAGCCAATTGGACAGGGGGTTGAGTGAAGCTTTCTTT. This gives the protein CASSQLDRGLSEAFF.

This chain connects TRBV9 to TRBJ2-1, with D tentatively TRBD2 (5 bases). V was cut by 2 bases and J by 8 bases, with 8 bases left in between. The CDR3 has 12 amino acids. Germline CDR1 and CDR2: SGDLS and YYNGEE. The CDR3: CASSVARDEQFF. DNA for the CDR3: TGTGCCAGCAGCGTCGCGCGGGATGAGCAGTTCTTC. The complete variable domain, with remaining parts taken from reference TRBV9 and TRBJ2-1, reads DSGVTQTPKHLITATGQRVTLRCSPRSGDLSVYWYQQSLDQGLQFLIQYYNGEERAKGNILERFSAQQFPDLHSELNLSSLELGDSALYFCASSVARDEQFFGPGTRLTVL.

J is TRBJ1-2 and V is TRBV7-9; TRBD1 matches at 8 bases. The CDR3 extends over 15 amino acids. Germline trimming cut 1 base from V and 4 bases from J; bases unmatched to any gene: 5. Germline values: CDR1 SEHNR, CDR2 FQNEAQ (reference sequence). CDR3 residues: CASSLDRGLPYGYTF. Written as DNA, the CDR3 is TGTGCCAGCAGCTTAGACAGGGGGTTACCCTATGGCTACACCTTC. The full variable domain, rest sourced from reference TRBV7-9 and TRBJ1-2, is DTGVSQNPRHKITKRGQNVTFRCDPISEHNRLYWYRQTLGQGPEFLTYFQNEAQLEKSRLLSDRFSAERPKGSFSTLEIQRTEQGDSAMYLCASSLDRGLPYGYTFGSGTRLTVV.

This clone was recorded once. This CDR3 reads CASSPRQGARLVEAFF. The CDR3 DNA follows: TGTGCCAGCAGCCCCCGACAGGGGGCGAGGTTGGTGGAAGCTTTCTTT. The chain is built from TRBV9 and TRBJ1-1; 10 positions match TRBD1. Trimming at V came to 4 bases and at J to 8 bases, leaving 14 bases not matched to a gene. This CDR3 has 16 amino acids. Germline CDR1 SGDLS, CDR2 YYNGEE.

The chain couples TRBV30 to TRBJ2-7; perhaps TRBD2 as D (5 bases). The V gene lost 0 bases and the J gene lost 4 bases, with 10 bases spanning the gap. The CDR3 totals 13 residues. Germline V lookup: CDR1 GTSNPN, CDR2 SVGIG (reference sequence). CDR3 DNA sequence: TGTGCCTGGAGTGTAGACCGGGGATACGAGCAGTACTTC. Translated, it gives CAWSVDRGYEQYF.

A single count supports this clone. The J gene is TRBJ2-2, the V gene TRBV27, with 7 bases fitting TRBD1. The germline V gene encodes CDR1 MNHEY and CDR2 SMNVEV (reference sequence). The CDR3 totals 16 residues. J lost 3 bases, V lost 6 bases, and 10 bases had no gene match. In DNA form, the CDR3 reads TGTGCCAGCAGACCTTTAGGGACAGCCTACACCGGGGAGCTGTTTTTT. This encodes CASRPLGTAYTGELFF.

This sequence joins TRBV2 and TRBJ2-3; 11 bases agree with TRBD1. There are 15 residues in the CDR3. The V and J ends lost 5 bases and 2 bases, in that order; junction bases with no gene match: 3. Germline V lookup: CDR1 SNHLY, CDR2 FYNNEI. The CDR3 DNA follows: TGTGCCAGCAGTCTCGGACAGGGGGCCACAGATACGCAGTATTTT. As protein: CASSLGQGATDTQYF.

The V gene is TRBV19, the J gene TRBJ1-2; perhaps TRBD1 as D (6 bases). Trimming stripped 5 bases from V and 7 bases from J, with 11 bases between. Germline loops: CDR1 LNHDA, CDR2 SQIVND (reference sequence). The CDR3 loop spans 12 amino acids. This CDR3 is CASSSTGFGYTF. In DNA, the CDR3 is TGTGCCAGTAGTTCAACAGGGTTTGGCTACACCTTC.

The sample holds one count of this clone. The rearrangement links TRBV9 to TRBJ1-1; perhaps TRBD1 as D (5 bases). Germline CDR1 reads SGDLS; CDR2 reads YYNGEE. This CDR3 has 13 residues. With 4 bases removed from V and 6 bases from J, the gap between germline ends came to 13 bases. The CDR3: CASSPIGGAEAFF. For the CDR3, the DNA is TGTGCCAGCAGCCCTATTGGAGGGGCTGAAGCTTTCTTT.

The V and J genes are TRBV5-4 and TRBJ1-3; D not certain. This CDR3 region has 15 residues. The V and J ends lost 0 bases and 6 bases respectively, with 13 bases between them. From germline, CDR1 is SGHNT and CDR2 YYREEE (reference sequence). CDR3 region: CASSLGGVKENTIYF. For the CDR3, the DNA is TGTGCCAGCAGCTTGGGGGGAGTGAAAGAAAACACCATATATTTT.

This clone has just one count. This rearrangement joins TRBV24-1 to TRBJ2-5; TRBD1 matches at 9 bases. The germline V gene has CDR1 KGHDR and CDR2 SFDVKD. With 3 bases clipped from V and 2 bases from J, the junction kept 6 bases outside the gene matches. The CDR3 covers 16 residues. The CDR3 DNA is TGTGCCACCAGTGATCTTGGGACAGGGCAACAAGAGACCCAGTACTTC. Protein: CATSDLGTGQQETQYF.

This sequence joins TRBV13 and TRBJ1-6, with D uncertain. CDR3 length: 14 amino acids. V gave up 7 bases and J gave up 9 bases, with 16 bases separating them. Germline lookup yields CDR1 PRHDT and CDR2 FYEKMQ (reference sequence). CDR3 sequence (DNA): TGTGCCAGCACGGAGCGGGGTAGGCTTTCACCCCTCCACTTT. This codes for CASTERGRLSPLHF.

The genes are TRBV5-1 and TRBJ1-2; possibly TRBD1 for D (6 bases). The V end lost 4 bases, the J end lost 2 bases, and 12 bases lay between the germline ends. CDR1 is SGHRS, CDR2 YFSETQ, per germline. This CDR3 contains 14 residues. The CDR3 region is CASSPSTGNYGYTF. The CDR3, as DNA: TGCGCCAGCAGCCCTTCGACAGGAAACTATGGCTACACCTTC.

The V gene is TRBV18, the J gene TRBJ2-7; TRBD1 agrees at 9 bases. The ends lost 3 bases at V and 6 bases at J; junction bases unmatched: 9. The CDR3 is made up of 15 amino acids. Germline V lookup: CDR1 KGHSH, CDR2 LQKENI. DNA of the CDR3: TGTGCCAGCTCACCCAGGACAGGGGTGTGGGGCGAGCAGTACTTC. Amino acid sequence: CASSPRTGVWGEQYF.

V gene TRBV5-1 combines with J gene TRBJ2-7; D may be TRBD2 (5 bases). V lost 4 bases and J lost 0, with 11 bases in between. The germline V gene encodes CDR1 SGHRS and CDR2 YFSETQ. The CDR3 is made up of 14 amino acids. This CDR3 reads CASSPEGRSYEQYF. CDR3 DNA sequence: TGCGCCAGCAGCCCTGAGGGTCGCTCCTACGAGCAGTACTTC.